This record covers a single T cell receptor beta chain. Antigen: not known. The record originates from a study of identical twins. Findings of the study overall: A lower insertion count was a feature of abundant cord blood beta clonotypes, with no such feature in memory repertoires. These conclusions were based on statistical analysis (cross-sectional, not following the same donors).

This CDR3 is 17 amino acids long. The trim removed 4 bases at V and 8 bases at J, leaving 16 bases unmatched. A universal primer site was created by template switching, with the cDNA bearing unique molecular identifiers. TCRdb reprocessed the 5' RACE reads with MiXCR, giving one entry per CDR3 protein. The sample shows 310,000 or so distinct CDR3 sequences, approximately 8% of them seen only once. This sample also belongs to another study, concerning yellow fever vaccine responses in identical twins.

This receptor was obtained from a young woman in good health. V gene TRBV12-3 or TRBV12-4 combines with J gene TRBJ2-1; 8 positions match TRBD1. The sample was memory (CD45RO+) T cells sorted from blood. The CDR3 loop reads CASSSPPSRGLIDEQFF. The CDR3 coding sequence is TGTGCCAGCAGTTCCCCACCCTCCAGGGGGCTTATCGATGAGCAGTTCTTC.